This T cell receptor (beta chain) emerged from a study of identical twins. There are a few counts of this clonotype. Its antigen remains unknown. TCRdb reprocessed the 5' RACE reads with MiXCR, giving one entry per CDR3 protein. The top ten clones hold around 0.52% of a sample with around 500,000 distinct CDR3 sequences, 14% of them seen once. Study-level results: The models gave estimates that fell short of the out-of-frame TCR alpha sharing seen in monozygotic twins. Zero-insertion analyses were open to partial confounding by invariant MAIT and iNKT cells. Twin-shared out-of-frame alpha sequences showed excess low generation probability.

The germline gives CDR1 LGHDT, CDR2 YNNKEL (reference sequence). The CDR3 extends over 11 amino acids. Trimming cost V 0 bases and J 12 bases, with 6 bases left between them. These data are also associated with another study on yellow fever vaccine responses in identical twins.

Specimen: CD4+ T cells sorted from blood. The source of this sequence is a woman under 30 in good health. The rearrangement links TRBV3-1 to TRBJ2-1; D is unresolved. CDR3 protein: CASSQERTQFF. The CDR3 region has the DNA TGTGCCAGCAGCCAAGAAAGGACGCAGTTCTTC.